This is a list of T cell receptor beta chains from one sample in a study of blood T cell repertoires in COVID-19. Profiling relied on immunoSEQ multiplex PCR, and the TCRdb table lists in-frame clones only, not all of them. The sample has over 250,000 clones, about 91% seen once. The source material was peripheral blood. The receptors derive from a young adult with COVID-19, enrolled during active disease. Both conserved end residues are part of each CDR3. A D gene is named only where the DNA matches it firmly. Only part of the rows carry a size: once, few, many, or a class if the clone is expanded.

NA,TRBJ2-3,TRBV2,NA,TGTGCCAGCAGCGGGTTTGTTTGGCTAGCAGGCACAGATACGCAGTATTTT,CASSGFVWLAGTDTQYF
once,TRBJ1-5,TRBV2,NA,TGTGCCAGCAGTGGGGAGGGGGTTGGCAATCAGCCCCAGCATTTT,CASSGEGVGNQPQHF
NA,TRBJ2-7,TRBV28,TRBD1,TGTGCCAGCAGTTTTTACAGGGGCTGGAACGAGCAGTACTTC,CASSFYRGWNEQYF
NA,TRBJ1-5,TRBV28,TRBD1,TGTGCCAGCATCGAGACAGGGGGATTGACCCAGCATTTT,CASIETGGLTQHF
NA,TRBJ2-7,TRBV18,TRBD1,TGTGCCAGCTCCCAGGGGACAGTTTCCTACGAGCAGTACTTC,CASSQGTVSYEQYF
few,TRBJ2-1,TRBV12-3/TRBV12-4,NA,TGTGCCAGCAGTTTAGCGCGATTCAATGAGCAGTTCTTC,CASSLARFNEQFF
NA,TRBJ2-1,TRBV7-9,TRBD2,TGTGCCAGCAGCTTGGTACTAGCGGGAGCTTACAATGAGCAGTTCTTC,CASSLVLAGAYNEQFF
few,TRBJ2-7,TRBV12-3/TRBV12-4,NA,TGTGCCAGCAGTTTCGCCAGGGCCTACGAGCAGTACTTC,CASSFARAYEQYF
once,TRBJ1-1,TRBV11-3,TRBD1,TGTGCCAGCAGCTTAGGGCCGGGACAGGGTGTGGTAGCTTTCTTT,CASSLGPGQGVVAFF
NA,TRBJ2-7,TRBV21-1,NA,TGTGCCGGAGACAGGGTCCTTAGCTCCTACGAGCAGTACTTC,CAGDRVLSSYEQYF
NA,TRBJ2-3,TRBV28,TRBD1,TGTGCCAGCAGTTATGGACAGGGGGCAGATACGCAGTATTTT,CASSYGQGADTQYF
NA,TRBJ2-2,TRBV9,NA,TGTGCCAGCAGCCCAACCGGGACTTCGAACACCGGGGAGCTGTTTTTT,CASSPTGTSNTGELFF
NA,TRBJ2-3,TRBV7-8,TRBD2,TGTGCCAGCAGCCACCGCCGGGGACTAGCGGTGGGAGATACGCAGTATTTT,CASSHRRGLAVGDTQYF
few,TRBJ2-5,TRBV7-9,TRBD1,TGTGCCAGCAGCTTAGGAGGACAGGGATCCCAAGAGACCCAGTACTTC,CASSLGGQGSQETQYF
NA,TRBJ1-2,TRBV5-1,TRBD1,TGCGCCAGCAGCCCCACCTCCGGGACAGGGAACTATGGCTACACCTTC,CASSPTSGTGNYGYTF
once,TRBJ2-1,TRBV7-7,TRBD2,TGTGCCAGCAGCCCGGGACTAGCGGGAAACAATGAGCAGTTCTTC,CASSPGLAGNNEQFF
NA,TRBJ2-5,TRBV6-1,NA,TGTGCCAGCAGTGAGGGAGGAGGGGCAGAGACCCAGTACTTC,CASSEGGGAETQYF
NA,TRBJ2-5,TRBV12-5,NA,TGTGCTAGTGAGGTCGGCGGGATAGAGACCCAGTACTTC,CASEVGGIETQYF
NA,TRBJ1-1,TRBV11-1,TRBD1,TGTGCCAGCAGCCAAACCGGGACAGGGCACACTGAAGCTTTCTTT,CASSQTGTGHTEAFF
NA,TRBJ2-5,TRBV9,NA,TGTGCCAGCAGCGCGGAGGACAGAGAAGAGACCCAGTACTTC,CASSAEDREETQYF
NA,TRBJ2-1,TRBV7-9,NA,TGTGCCAGCAGCCCCCGGGACAAACTCCACGATGAGCAGTTCTTC,CASSPRDKLHDEQFF
NA,TRBJ1-3,TRBV5-1,NA,TGCGCCAGCAGCTTGGGACAGTACCCGGCGGACACCATATATTTT,CASSLGQYPADTIYF
NA,TRBJ2-7,TRBV10-2,TRBD1,TGCGCCAGCATTGGGACAGGGCTCTACGAGCAGTACTTC,CASIGTGLYEQYF
NA,TRBJ1-2,TRBV16,NA,TGTGCCAGCAGTCCAGGCTCGAACTATGGCTACACCTTC,CASSPGSNYGYTF
NA,TRBJ1-2,TRBV24-1,NA,TGTGCCACCAGTCCCGGAGGAGGTGGCTACACCTTC,CATSPGGGGYTF
NA,TRBJ2-2,TRBV6-4,NA,TGTGCCAGCAGTGAGGGTTGGGCAGGGGAAGGCGGGGAGCTGTTTTTT,CASSEGWAGEGGELFF
NA,TRBJ1-1,TRBV2,NA,TGTGCCAGCAGTGACAGGGTGAACACTGAAGCTTTCTTT,CASSDRVNTEAFF
once,TRBJ2-7,TRBV20-1,NA,TGCAGTGTTCGGCCGGGGGACGAGCAGTACTTC,CSVRPGDEQYF
NA,TRBJ1-4,TRBV5-1,TRBD1,TGCGCCAGCAGCTCTACAGGGGCGGGAGAAAAACTGTTTTTT,CASSSTGAGEKLFF
few,TRBJ1-2,TRBV10-2,NA,TGCGCCAGCAGTGACGCAGGGCCCTATGGCTACACCTTC,CASSDAGPYGYTF
NA,TRBJ2-7,TRBV5-3,NA,TGTGCCAGAAGCTTGGAGTATACTACGCTCTCCTACGAGCAGTACTTC,CARSLEYTTLSYEQYF
NA,TRBJ2-1,TRBV11-3,TRBD2,TGTGCCAGCAGCTTTAGCGGGAGTTCAAGTTCCTACAATGAGCAGTTCTTC,CASSFSGSSSSYNEQFF
NA,TRBJ2-1,TRBV7-3,TRBD2,TGTGCCAGCAGCTTATTACACGGGAGGGCCTATGAGCAGTTCTTC,CASSLLHGRAYEQFF
NA,TRBJ2-7,TRBV25-1,TRBD1,TGTGCCAGCACCCCCTCCGGGACAGGCCTCTACGAGCAGTACTTC,CASTPSGTGLYEQYF
NA,TRBJ2-5,TRBV10-2,TRBD2,TGCGCCAGCACCGGGACTAGACAAGAGACCCAGTACTTC,CASTGTRQETQYF
once,TRBJ1-1,TRBV7-6,NA,TGTGCCAGCAGCGCCTATGGGGCAACGAACACTGAAGCTTTCTTT,CASSAYGATNTEAFF
NA,TRBJ1-5,TRBV19,NA,TGTGCCAGTAGTCAGGGAGGCGGTCAGCCCCAGCATTTT,CASSQGGGQPQHF
NA,TRBJ2-1,TRBV5-1,TRBD2,TGCGCCAGCAGGGGTTCAGGACTAGCGGGAGGCTCTAAGTCCTACAATGAGCAGTTCTTC,CASRGSGLAGGSKSYNEQFF
NA,TRBJ2-6,TRBV27,TRBD1,TGTGCCAGCAGTGTTAAGACAGGGCTGGGCTCTGGGGCCAACGTCCTGACTTTC,CASSVKTGLGSGANVLTF
NA,TRBJ1-6,TRBV9,NA,TGTGCCAGCAGCGTTGGGGGGGGTGATTCACCCCTCCACTTT,CASSVGGGDSPLHF
NA,TRBJ1-1,TRBV6-5,NA,TGTGCCAGCAGCCGCCTCGGTGAAGCTTTCTTT,CASSRLGEAFF
NA,TRBJ2-6,TRBV4-1,NA,TGCGCCAGCAGCCAAGATCCAGCGGGTATTTCCTCTGGGGCCAACGTCCTGACTTTC,CASSQDPAGISSGANVLTF
once,TRBJ2-1,TRBV5-1,NA,TGCGCCAGCAGATCAGGGTTGATGACCTACAATGAGCAGTTCTTC,CASRSGLMTYNEQFF
NA,TRBJ2-2,TRBV7-9,NA,TGTGCCAGCAGCATAGACAGTTCCCCCGGGGAGCTGTTTTTT,CASSIDSSPGELFF
once,TRBJ2-3,TRBV7-9,TRBD2,TGTGCCAGCAGCTCCACCCTTAGCGGGAGGGAATCAGATACGCAGTATTTT,CASSSTLSGRESDTQYF
NA,TRBJ2-7,TRBV11-2,NA,TGTGCCAGCAGCTTAGACCTCGTCTACGAGCAGTACTTC,CASSLDLVYEQYF
NA,TRBJ2-3,TRBV12-5,TRBD1,TGTGCTAGTGGAGAGGGACAGGGGACCACAGATACGCAGTATTTT,CASGEGQGTTDTQYF
few,TRBJ2-7,TRBV5-6,NA,TGTGCCAGCAGCCCCGGGACCTACGAGCAGTACTTC,CASSPGTYEQYF
NA,TRBJ2-2,TRBV4-3,NA,TGCGCCAGCAGTCACAATGGACTAACGAACACCGGGGAGCTGTTTTTT,CASSHNGLTNTGELFF
NA,TRBJ1-6,TRBV5-6,NA,TGTGCCAGCAGCTCCACCAGCGTGTTGGTTCTCCATAATTCACCCCTCCACTTT,CASSSTSVLVLHNSPLHF
NA,TRBJ2-3,TRBV6-6,NA,TGTGCCAGCAGTTACGGATCAGGGCTCGCAGATACGCAGTATTTT,CASSYGSGLADTQYF
NA,TRBJ2-5,TRBV4-3,NA,TGCGCCAGCAGCCAAGATCTAGTGGGAGAAGGAGAGACCCAGTACTTC,CASSQDLVGEGETQYF